The T cell receptor beta chain described here comes from a study of T cell changes during pregnancy in multiple sclerosis. The ends were cut back, 1 base at V and 8 bases at J, with 21 bases in the middle. The CDR3 has 17 amino acids. Germline V gene data show CDR1 as LGHNA and CDR2 as YNFKEQ. TCRdb's copy holds only in-frame clones and misses some; the assay was immunoSEQ multiplex PCR. Among 35,000 to 40,000 clones, 92% were seen once, and the ten largest hold 5% to 6%. The chain couples TRBV4-2 to TRBJ2-1, with D uncertain. The receptor was derived from a female donor with multiple sclerosis, enrolled in a pregnancy study. The sample here was CD8+ T cells from peripheral blood mononuclear cells, taken in the third trimester of pregnancy. The CDR3 here is CASSQVEAITPRHEQFF. CDR3 coding DNA: TGTGCCAGCAGCCAAGTAGAGGCTATTACCCCCCGGCATGAGCAGTTCTTC.